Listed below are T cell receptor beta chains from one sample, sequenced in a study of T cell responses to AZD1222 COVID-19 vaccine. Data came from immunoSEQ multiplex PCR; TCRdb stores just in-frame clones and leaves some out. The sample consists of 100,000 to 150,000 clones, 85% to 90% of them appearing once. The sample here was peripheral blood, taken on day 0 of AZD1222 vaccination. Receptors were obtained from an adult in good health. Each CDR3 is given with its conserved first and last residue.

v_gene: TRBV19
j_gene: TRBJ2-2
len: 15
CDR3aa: CASSMTGSNTGELFF

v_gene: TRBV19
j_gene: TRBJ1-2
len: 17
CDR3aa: CASSTEWDRLYSYGYTF

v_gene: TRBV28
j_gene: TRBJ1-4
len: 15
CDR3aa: CASSIPRGTNEKLFF

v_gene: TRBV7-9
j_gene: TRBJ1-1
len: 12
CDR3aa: CASSPGPTEAFF

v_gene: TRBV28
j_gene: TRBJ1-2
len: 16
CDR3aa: CASSLNDLVVDYGYTF

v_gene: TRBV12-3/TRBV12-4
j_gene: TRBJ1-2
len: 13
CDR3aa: CAAPNPINYGYTF

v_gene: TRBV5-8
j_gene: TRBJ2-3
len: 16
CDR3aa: CAGPPGYRGIADTQYF

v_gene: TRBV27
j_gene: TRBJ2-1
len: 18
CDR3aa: CASKVLGLAGDPGNEQFF

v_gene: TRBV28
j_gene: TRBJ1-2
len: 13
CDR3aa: CASSPSGGYGYTF

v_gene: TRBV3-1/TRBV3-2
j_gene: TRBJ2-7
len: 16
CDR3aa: CASRDTTGPRVYEQYF

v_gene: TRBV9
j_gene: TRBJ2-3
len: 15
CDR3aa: CASSPRFIITDTQYF

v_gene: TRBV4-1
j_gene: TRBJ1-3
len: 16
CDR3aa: CASSQGGQISGNTIYF

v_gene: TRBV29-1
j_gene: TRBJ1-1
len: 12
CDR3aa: CSASYRNTEAFF

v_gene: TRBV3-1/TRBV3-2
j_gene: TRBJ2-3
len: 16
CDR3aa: CASSQDLDRRTDTQYF

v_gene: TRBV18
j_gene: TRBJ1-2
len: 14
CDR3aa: CASSPRQDNYGYTF

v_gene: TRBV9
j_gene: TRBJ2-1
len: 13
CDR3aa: CASSVGLRNEQFF

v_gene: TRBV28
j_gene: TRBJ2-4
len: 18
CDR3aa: CASGTGAGKGIAKNIQYF

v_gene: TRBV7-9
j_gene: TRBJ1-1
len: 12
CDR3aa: CASSPDHTEAFF

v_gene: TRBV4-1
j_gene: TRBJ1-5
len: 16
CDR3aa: CASSQDWARGSQPQHF

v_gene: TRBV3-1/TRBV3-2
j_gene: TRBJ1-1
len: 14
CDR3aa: CASRGQGSIAEAFF

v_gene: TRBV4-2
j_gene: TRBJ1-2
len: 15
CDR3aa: CASSPETGFGYGYTF

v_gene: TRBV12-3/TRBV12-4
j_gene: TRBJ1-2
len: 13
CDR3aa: CASSFGGYYGYTF

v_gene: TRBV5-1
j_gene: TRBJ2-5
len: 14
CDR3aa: CASSPRDTQETQYF

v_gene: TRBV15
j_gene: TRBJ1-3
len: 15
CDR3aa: CATSTQVARGNTIYF

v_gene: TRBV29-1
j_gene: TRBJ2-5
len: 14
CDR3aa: CSVERGQDQETQYF

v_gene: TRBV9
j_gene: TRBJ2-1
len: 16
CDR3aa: CASSPSAGATYNEQFF

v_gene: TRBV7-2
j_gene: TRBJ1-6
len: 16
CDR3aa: CASSLAGQTYNSPLHF

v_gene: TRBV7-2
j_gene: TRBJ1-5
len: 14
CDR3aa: CASSPDRTNQPQHF

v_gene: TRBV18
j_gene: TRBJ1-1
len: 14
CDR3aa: CASSPTKQVSEAFF

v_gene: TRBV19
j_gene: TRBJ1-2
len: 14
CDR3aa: CASSTVPGQYGYTF

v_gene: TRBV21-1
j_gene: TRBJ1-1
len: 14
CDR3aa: CASSKDTVNTEAFF

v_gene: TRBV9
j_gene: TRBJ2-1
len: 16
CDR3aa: CASSVGSAGAGNSPFF

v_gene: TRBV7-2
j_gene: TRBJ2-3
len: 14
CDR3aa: CASSLAQGTDTQYF

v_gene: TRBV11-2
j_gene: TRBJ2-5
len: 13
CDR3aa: CASSLRALETQYF

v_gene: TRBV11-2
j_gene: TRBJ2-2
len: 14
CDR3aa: CASSLKTGSGELFF

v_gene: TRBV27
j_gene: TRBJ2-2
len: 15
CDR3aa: CASSLAGRVTGELFF

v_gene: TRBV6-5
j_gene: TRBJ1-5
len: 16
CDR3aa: CASSSRPRHGNQPQHF

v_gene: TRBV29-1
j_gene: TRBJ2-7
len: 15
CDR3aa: CSVEQRDRGGYEQYF

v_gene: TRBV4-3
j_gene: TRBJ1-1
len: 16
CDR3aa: CASSQVGYRGDTEAFF

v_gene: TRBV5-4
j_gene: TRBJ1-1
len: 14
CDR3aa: CASSSGQTNTEAFF